This TCR beta chain derives from a study of T cells after yellow fever vaccination (dated by TCRdb to between 2017 and 2020). Some background on the complete study: The SMART-Seq v4 Ultra Low Input RNA kit was used to prepare libraries from fractions with low cell numbers. To track T-cell clones before and after primary and booster YFV17D yellow fever vaccination, bulk TCR alpha and beta repertoires were sequenced longitudinally. The cohort comprised two healthy male donors, one aged 18 to 29 and one aged 30 to 39 years. Blood samples were taken at several timepoints before and after primary and secondary immunization, and bulk PBMC replicates and cell subsets were isolated.

Taken from cysteine to phenylalanine, the CDR3 has 15 residues. The only DNA kept is the CDR3, 45 bases in frame from the first base. Trimmed from V: 5 bases; trimmed from J: 4 bases; junction bases lacking a gene match: 10. Looking up the germline V gene yields CDR1 SGHVS and CDR2 FQNEAQ. On the study overall, not on this receptor specifically: The study included only a couple of donors, which limits how far the findings can be generalized. Computational filtering was required because FACS-sorted repertoires could contain abundant contaminating clonotypes from the bulk population. The secondary T-cell response was weaker than the primary response but faster, peaking on day 5 instead of day 15. Most clones expanded after primary vaccination were re-detected after the booster (96% of CD4 and roughly 87% of CD8), suggesting broad memory maintenance. A small share of clonotypes occurred in both CD4 and CD8 compartments, likely arising from convergent recombination.

Taken with the paper, the label for treatment or condition translates to: live attenuated yellow fever vaccine strain. At each blood-draw timepoint, two biological replicates of bulk PBMCs were collected. A standard Ficoll-Paque protocol was used to isolate PBMCs from peripheral blood. TriZol was used to extract RNA from bulk PBMCs, CD4 and CD8 fractions, and dextramer-positive and dextramer-negative fractions. TCR cDNA was synthesized by 5'RACE template switching, which introduced a universal primer site and unique molecular identifiers. Priming of cDNA synthesis was performed from both the TCR alpha and TCR beta constant segments. Two PCR steps were used to amplify libraries, with sample barcodes and sequencing adapters being added in the second step. Libraries were sequenced on Illumina HiSeq 2500 (2x100 bp) or NovaSeq (2x150 bp). The study's own analysis went as follows. Reads were demultiplexed and collapsed into UMI consensus sequences with MIGEC, and V(D)J alignment was performed with MiXCR. Vaccine-responding clonotypes were identified with edgeR using replicate PBMC samples, with FDR below 0.01 and a log2 fold change above 5 up to day 15 being required. Bulk clonotypes were assigned CD4 or CD8 identity according to which sequenced CD4 or CD8 repertoire held them at higher abundance. Starting from the raw public reads, TCRdb applied fastp trimming at Q25, assembled clones with MiXCR and retained in-frame beta chains. Each entry merges the rows of one CDR3 protein and shows their most common DNA and genes. TCRdb assigned the V and J calls; the authors' analysis was not used. The sample records a few hundred thousand distinct CDR3 sequences, around a sixth of which are singletons. In total, the top ten clones hold approximately 15% of the sample.

A word on this clonotype: What antigen it recognizes has not been identified. Per-base qualities were not stored, and no clone one base away is much larger.

The TCR comes from a man aged 18 to 30 who received the YFV17D yellow fever vaccine. The chain joins TRBV7-8 to TRBJ1-1, with TRBD1 identical over 7 junction bases. Sequencing used PBMCs, obtained 4 to 5 days after the first yellow fever vaccination. The nucleotide sequence reads TGTGCCAGCAGCCCGAGGGGGCAGGTAGGCACTGAAGCTTTCTTT. It translates as CASSPRGQVGTEAFF.